Here is one TCR beta chain with its context. The target antigen is unknown. The CDR3 has 13 amino acids. Trimming took 4 bases from V and 10 from J; bases not matched to a gene: 8. The germline gives CDR1 MNHNY, CDR2 SVGAGI (reference sequence). CD4+ cell separation produced CD45RA+ naive and CD45RA-negative memory subsets. The data originate from a study of shared clonotypes between healthy human individuals. Study-level points and caveats: Among the subsets, naive ones generally showed larger estimated richness than memory ones. Exclusively blood specimens were collected; tissue repertoires likely differ.

Authors' methods: There were no quality scores in the junction-only immunoSEQ sequences, so filtering differed. Sequencing used immunoSEQ multiplex PCR; TCRdb keeps in-frame clones, though not all of them. V and J calls and clone size are as listed in that table; D and trimming were resolved from the DNA. This sample yields 2 million to 2.5 million clones, of which roughly 90% are seen a single time; 0.3% to 0.4% belongs to the top ten. Sequenced input: naive CD4+ T cells from PBMCs. Subset noted: CD45RA+ positively selected. The V and J genes are TRBV6-6 and TRBJ2-7, with 9 bases identical to TRBD1. The clonotype comes from a man between 18 and 29 years old in good health. Some clones in this sample may be carry-over from other donors' samples. This CDR3 reads CASSSRDRDGQYF. The CDR3 DNA reads TGTGCCAGCAGTTCCCGGGACAGGGACGGCCAGTACTTC.